Sequencing of this TCR beta chain was carried out in a study of T cell repertoires in cytomegalovirus infection. Study-level information: A matching HLA type, together with CMV infection, was signaled by public TCR beta signatures.

This clonotype was picked up many times. What it recognizes is unknown. Using its own MiXCR run on the reads, TCRdb lists one record per CDR3 protein. In the table there are around 130,000 distinct CDR3 sequences, less than 9.5% of which are singletons. Trimming left V 5 bases short and J 10 bases short, with 18 bases between. CDR1 SEHNR and CDR2 FQNEAQ come from the germline V gene (reference sequence). The CDR3 is made up of 15 amino acids. Points from the study as a whole: Cumulative public TCR beta family frequency identified CMV carriers with the relevant HLA. HLA-C-restricted CMV-specific TCR beta clonotypes were dominant in the ex vivo response.

This TCR came from a human donor in good health (CMV status not recorded). Some clones in this sample may be carry-over from other donors' samples. Sequencing used PBMCs. The chain couples TRBV7-9 to TRBJ1-6; D possibly corresponds to TRBD1 (5 bases). The CDR3, as DNA: TGTGCCAGCAGCATCCTTGGGGGAGGAGTGTCACCCCTCCACTTT. This gives the protein CASSILGGGVSPLHF.